This T cell receptor beta chain derives from a study of T cell responses to AZD1222 COVID-19 vaccine. General observations from the study: Within unmutated variant regions lay the reported targets of nearly half of spike-specific TCRs. White British people made up most donors, females outnumbered males, and clonal diversity was possibly underestimated. Repertoire sampling was restricted to post-peak T cell response timepoints. Just a handful of AZD1222 recipients were seropositive at baseline.

Method: immunoSEQ multiplex PCR; TCRdb's copy keeps in-frame clones and lacks some. The sample includes more than 140,000 clones, about 91% of them seen just once. In germline, CDR1 is SGDLS, CDR2 YYNGEE. This CDR3 region has 15 residues. V trimming: 0 bases; J trimming: 6 bases; junction bases outside the gene matches: 7. A word on this clone: What it binds is not known.

The source is an adult in good health. This specimen consisted of peripheral blood, obtained on day 0 of AZD1222 vaccination. The V gene is TRBV9, the J gene TRBJ1-1; 8 positions match TRBD1. The CDR3 spells CASSVGAGGLAEAFF. The CDR3 DNA sequence: TGTGCCAGCAGCGTAGGGGCAGGGGGCTTGGCTGAAGCTTTCTTT.